This entry describes one T cell receptor (beta chain). Germline-derived CDR1 and CDR2 are SQVTM and ANQGSEA. This CDR3 comprises 14 residues. The germline V and J ends were trimmed by 5 bases and 9 bases, with 20 bases remaining between them. This sample is drawn from a study of blood T cell repertoires in COVID-19. Per the study methods: Nucleated cell number was recorded as an estimate derived from reference gene primer amplification. The table came from immunoSEQ multiplex PCR; TCRdb's copy has only in-frame clones and leaves some out. That table furnishes V, J and clone size, whereas the DNA furnished D and trimming. The sample consists of 140,000 or so clones, roughly 80% of them appearing once.

The sequence was collected from a man aged 45-60 years with acute or convalescent COVID-19. The material sequenced was peripheral blood. The genes are TRBV29-1 and TRBJ2-1; the D gene is possibly TRBD1 (7 bases). CDR3 DNA: TGCAGCGTTACAGCAGGGGGGACAGCGTCTGAGCAGTTCTTC. This encodes CSVTAGGTASEQFF.